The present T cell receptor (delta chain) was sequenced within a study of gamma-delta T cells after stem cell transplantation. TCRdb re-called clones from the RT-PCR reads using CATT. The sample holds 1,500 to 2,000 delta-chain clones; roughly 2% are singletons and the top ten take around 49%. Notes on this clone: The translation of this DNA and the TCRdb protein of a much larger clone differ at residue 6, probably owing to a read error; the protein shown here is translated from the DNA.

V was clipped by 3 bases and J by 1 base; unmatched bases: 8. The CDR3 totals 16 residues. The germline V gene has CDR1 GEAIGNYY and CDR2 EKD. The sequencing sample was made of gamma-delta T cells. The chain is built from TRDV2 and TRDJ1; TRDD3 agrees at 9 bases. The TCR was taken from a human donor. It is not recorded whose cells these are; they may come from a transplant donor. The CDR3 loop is CACDFPLGDRTDKLIF. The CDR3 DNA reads TGTGCCTGTGACTTTCCTCTGGGGGATCGCACCGATAAACTCATCTTT.